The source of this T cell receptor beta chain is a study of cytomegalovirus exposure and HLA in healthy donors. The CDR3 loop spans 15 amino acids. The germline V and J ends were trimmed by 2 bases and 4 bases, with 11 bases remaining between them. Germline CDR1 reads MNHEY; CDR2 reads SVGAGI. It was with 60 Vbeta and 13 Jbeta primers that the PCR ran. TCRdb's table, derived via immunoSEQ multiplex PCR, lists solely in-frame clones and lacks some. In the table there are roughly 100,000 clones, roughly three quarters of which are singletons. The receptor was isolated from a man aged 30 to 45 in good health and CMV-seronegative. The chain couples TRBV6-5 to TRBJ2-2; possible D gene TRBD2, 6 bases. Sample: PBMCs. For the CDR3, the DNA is TGTGCCAGCAGTTACGGCGGGACGGGCACCGGGGAGCTGTTTTTT. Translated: CASSYGGTGTGELFF.